This T cell receptor (beta chain) was obtained from a study of T-cell reconstitution after alpha-beta-depleted transplantation in children. Study conclusions and caveats: After transplant, at about two months, alpha-beta T cells were reportedly derived from several hundred expanded graft clones.

Germline V gives CDR1 MNHNS, CDR2 SASEGT. The germline V and J ends were trimmed by 1 base and 8 bases, with 14 bases remaining between them. The CDR3 length is 14 residues. This clonotype was seen a handful of times. The antigen is undetermined. Preparation of the TCRbeta library was carried out with unique molecular identifiers. TCRdb reprocessed the PCR reads with MiXCR, giving one entry per CDR3 protein. The sample holds about 980,000 distinct CDR3 sequences; around 30% are singletons and the top ten take roughly 27%. Material: PBMCs, mostly from graft donor cells, obtained 360 days after TCRalphabeta/CD19-depleted stem cell transplant. This clonotype was obtained from a boy in the first two years of life who had a stem cell transplant for SCID, so the T cells may come from the graft donor. This chain joins TRBV6-1 and TRBJ1-1, with D unresolved. This CDR3 reads CASSEVTGRTEAFF. CDR3 DNA sequence: TGTGCCAGCAGTGAAGTTACGGGCAGGACCGAAGCTTTCTTT.